These 3 T cell receptor beta chains were sequenced from one sample in a study of blood T cell repertoires in COVID-19. Only in-frame clones appear in the TCRdb table, and some are missing; sequencing was by immunoSEQ multiplex PCR. The sample carries more than 80,000 clones, 71% recorded once. Sequencing used peripheral blood. The source of these receptors is a human donor with acute or convalescent COVID-19. The donor label of this sample is uncertain.

V is TRBV10-1 and J is TRBJ2-2; D perhaps matches TRBD2 (6 bases). V was cut by 2 bases and J by 7 bases, with 20 bases left in between. From germline, CDR1 is WNHNN and CDR2 SYGVQD (reference sequence). This CDR3 region has 17 residues. The CDR3 reads CASSESGAWGTGGELFF. The CDR3 bases are TGCGCCAGCAGTGAGAGTGGAGCCTGGGGGACTGGCGGGGAGCTGTTTTTT.

The V call is TRBV7-9, the J call TRBJ1-1; D is ambiguous. The V end was cut by 5 bases, the J end by 3 bases, with 7 bases between. The length of the CDR3 is 12 residues. Germline CDR1 and CDR2: SEHNR and FQNEAQ (reference sequence). CDR3 sequence reads: CASSPRDTEAFF. CDR3 DNA: TGTGCCAGCAGCCCCCGGGACACTGAAGCTTTCTTT.

This clone was counted many times. The rearrangement links TRBV6-4 to TRBJ1-4, with 9 bases identical to TRBD1. J lost 8 bases, V lost 6 bases, and 7 bases had no gene match. The V gene's germline CDR1 is MRHNA and CDR2 SNTAGT. The CDR3 length is 14 residues. The CDR3 sequence is CASRLDRGREKLFF. The CDR3 region has the DNA TGTGCCAGCAGGTTGGACAGGGGTAGGGAAAAACTGTTTTTT.